A selection of T cell receptor beta chains follows, all from one sample in a study of OX40 agonist ivuxolimab in advanced cancers. Only in-frame clones appear in the TCRdb table, and some are missing; sequencing was by immunoSEQ multiplex PCR. Among under 85,000 clones listed, more than 75% were seen once. Sequenced material: CD4+ or CD8+ T cells sorted from blood, taken in a trial of the OX40 agonist ivuxolimab. These receptors all come from an adult with an advanced solid tumor such as melanoma, head and neck, liver or kidney cancer. CDR3s leave out the opening cysteine and the closing phenylalanine or tryptophan. The order of the fields is V gene, CDR3 protein.

>TRBV6-5
ASSLASGANVLT
>TRBV2
ASTQGAASNSPLH
>TRBV28
ASSAGWNTEAF
>TRBV2
ASSEAKGTSQRYGYT
>TRBV7-2
ASSLAPSQTINEQF
>TRBV5-1
ASSGSSQETQY
>TRBV10-2
ASRASGLQETQY
>TRBV10-3
AISERDSALLGDTIY
>TRBV19
ASSMRTLSEAF
>TRBV18
ASSPIQETFYGYT
>TRBV7-8
ASSSREMGSPLH
>TRBV11-2
ASSLGRAYEQY
>TRBV6-1
ASSEALQGTGSVRNQPQH
>TRBV5-1
ASSSTGGQGTDTQY
>TRBV5-6
ASNPYRVSTGELF
>TRBV2
ASSADRGQTGELF
>TRBV11-2
ASSLGGGSDTQY
>TRBV5-1
ASSQEGASTDTQY
>TRBV7-2
ASSSRDAANYGYT
>TRBV4-2
ASAPRAHSTDTQY
>TRBV6-4
ASSLQGYNSPLH
>TRBV14
ASMASGGITYTDTQY
>TRBV18
ASSPRGEDGYT
>TRBV11-2
ASSLSVPDTQY
>TRBV28
ASSGTENSPLH
>TRBV7-9
ASSLAGRNTEAF
>TRBV6-6
ASTVPGETQY
>TRBV6-6
ASSQSRGLNQPQH
>TRBV2
ASSLYSGNNYGYT
>TRBV10-2
ASTPRAQGAGETQY
>TRBV6-1
ATMRQVNEKLF
>TRBV28
ASSLLGGELF
>TRBV19
ASSTAGLYEQY
>TRBV6-6
ASSYSTASGEQY
>TRBV28
ASRPPTGSFGNTIY
>TRBV2
ASSTERGETQY
>TRBV29-1
SVEGDRGSLVYGYT
>TRBV27
ASGGNRGKNTEAF